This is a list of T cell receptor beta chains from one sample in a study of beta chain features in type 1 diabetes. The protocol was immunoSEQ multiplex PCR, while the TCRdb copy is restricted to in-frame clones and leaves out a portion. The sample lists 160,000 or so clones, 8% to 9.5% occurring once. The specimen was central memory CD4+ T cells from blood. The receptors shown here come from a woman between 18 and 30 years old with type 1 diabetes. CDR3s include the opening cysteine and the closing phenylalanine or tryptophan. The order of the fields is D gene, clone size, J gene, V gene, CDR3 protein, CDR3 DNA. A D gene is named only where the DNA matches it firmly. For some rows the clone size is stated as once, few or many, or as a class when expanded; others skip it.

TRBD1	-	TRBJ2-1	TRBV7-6	CASSLESVTGNNEQFF	TGTGCCAGCAGCTTAGAGTCGGTGACAGGGAACAATGAGCAGTTCTTC
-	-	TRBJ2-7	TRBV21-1	CASSKARTSYEQYF	TGTGCCAGCAGCAAAGCCCGGACTAGCTACGAGCAGTACTTC
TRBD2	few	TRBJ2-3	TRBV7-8	CASSLRWTGGSTDTQYF	TGTGCCAGCAGCCTCCGATGGACCGGGGGGAGCACAGATACGCAGTATTTT
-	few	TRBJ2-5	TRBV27	CASSLDPSGTQYF	TGTGCCAGCAGTTTAGACCCCTCGGGGACCCAGTACTTC
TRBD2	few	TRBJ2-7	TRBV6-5	CASSYKLAGSYEQYF	TGTGCCAGCAGTTATAAGCTAGCGGGGTCCTACGAGCAGTACTTC
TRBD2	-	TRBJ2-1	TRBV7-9	CASSPPGLVYNEQFF	TGTGCCAGCAGCCCCCCGGGACTAGTCTATAATGAGCAGTTCTTC
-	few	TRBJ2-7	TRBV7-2	CASSQNSYEQYF	TGTGCCAGCAGCCAGAACTCCTACGAGCAGTACTTC
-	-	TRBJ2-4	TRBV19	CASSPTDSSLNLAKNIQYF	TGTGCCAGTAGTCCAACAGACAGTAGTCTGAATCTAGCCAAAAACATTCAGTACTTC
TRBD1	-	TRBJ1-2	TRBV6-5	CASSETGHGYTF	TGTGCCAGCAGTGAGACAGGGCATGGCTACACCTTC
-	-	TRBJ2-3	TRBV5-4	CASSLAWLGGTDTQYF	TGTGCCAGCAGCTTGGCCTGGCTAGGAGGCACAGATACGCAGTATTTT
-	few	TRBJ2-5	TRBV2	CASILGREQETQYF	TGTGCCAGCATCCTGGGGCGGGAACAAGAGACCCAGTACTTC
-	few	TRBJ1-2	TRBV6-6	CASSSHTGTNYGYTF	TGTGCCAGCAGTTCCCACACAGGGACCAACTATGGCTACACCTTC
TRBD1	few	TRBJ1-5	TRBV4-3	CASSQERDSHQPQHF	TGCGCCAGCAGCCAAGAGAGGGACAGTCATCAGCCCCAGCATTTT
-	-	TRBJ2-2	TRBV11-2	CASSLDLRTGELFF	TGTGCCAGCAGCTTAGATTTGAGGACCGGGGAGCTGTTTTTT
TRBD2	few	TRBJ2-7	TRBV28	CASSYSLAGRYEQYF	TGTGCCAGCAGTTACAGCCTAGCGGGAAGGTACGAGCAGTACTTC
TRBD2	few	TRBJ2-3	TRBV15	CATSRDSGLAGSTDTQYF	TGTGCCACCAGCAGAGATTCGGGGCTAGCGGGGAGCACAGATACGCAGTATTTT
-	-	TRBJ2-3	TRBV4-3	CASSQAGTALYF	TGCGCCAGCAGCCAAGCCGGGACTGCTCTGTATTTT
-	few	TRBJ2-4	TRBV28	CAITTAAGYGNIQYF	TGTGCCATCACGACGGCGGCAGGGTATGGAAACATTCAGTACTTC
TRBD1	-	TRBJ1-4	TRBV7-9	CASSFEDRGGLFF	TGTGCCAGCAGCTTTGAGGACAGGGGAGGACTGTTTTTT
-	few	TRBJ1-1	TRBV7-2	CASSLVRGSSTEAFF	TGTGCCAGCAGCTTAGTCCGGGGATCGAGCACTGAAGCTTTCTTT
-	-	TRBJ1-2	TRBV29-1	CSVERLGGNYGYTF	TGCAGCGTTGAAAGGCTCGGGGGGAACTATGGCTACACCTTC
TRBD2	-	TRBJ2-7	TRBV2	CASRHGTSGPRGEQYF	TGTGCCAGCAGGCACGGGACTAGCGGGCCCCGGGGCGAGCAGTACTTC
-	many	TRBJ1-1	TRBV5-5	CASSLALGGMTEAFF	TGTGCCAGCAGCCTGGCCCTCGGGGGAATGACTGAAGCTTTCTTT
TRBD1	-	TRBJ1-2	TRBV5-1	CASKPGQGPNYGYTF	TGCGCCAGCAAGCCGGGACAGGGCCCTAACTATGGCTACACCTTC
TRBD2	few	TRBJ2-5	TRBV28	CASFSGRAMKTQYF	TGTGCCAGCTTTAGCGGGAGGGCCATGAAGACCCAGTACTTC
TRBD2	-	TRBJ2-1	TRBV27	CASSPISGSVNEQFF	TGTGCCAGCAGTCCCATTAGCGGGAGCGTAAATGAGCAGTTCTTC
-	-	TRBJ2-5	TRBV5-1	CASSLGTIDRRETQYF	TGCGCCAGCAGCTTGGGTACTATCGACAGGAGGGAGACCCAGTACTTC